This TCR beta chain was identified during a study of blood T cell repertoires in COVID-19. Looking at the study overall: T cells, B-cell-depleted T cells, or PBMCs supplied cDNA or gDNA.

This clone was counted between two and nine times. The junction had 4 bases not matched to a gene; V was cut back by 3 bases and J by 0 bases. This CDR3 is 16 amino acids long. Germline V gene data show CDR1 as SGDLS and CDR2 as YYNGEE. Profiling relied on immunoSEQ multiplex PCR, and the TCRdb table lists in-frame clones only, not all of them. The sample carries some 150,000 clones, around 83% recorded once. The genes are TRBV9 and TRBJ2-2, with 8 positions matching TRBD2. This receptor was identified in a woman aged 45-60 years who had been exposed to COVID-19. The sequenced material came from PBMCs or T cells enriched from blood (not recorded which). The CDR3: CASSARTSPNTGELFF. CDR3 coding DNA: TGTGCCAGCAGCGCCAGGACTAGCCCGAACACCGGGGAGCTGTTTTTT.